Sequencing of this TCR beta chain was carried out in a study of T cells after yellow fever vaccination. General study points: FACS-sorted repertoires could harbor abundant contaminating bulk-population clonotypes. Though weaker, the secondary response peaked faster, on day 5 versus 15. Reappearance after the booster was seen for most primary-vaccination clones, at roughly 96% CD4 and less than 90% CD8.

This CDR3 is built from 19 residues. V was pared by 1 base and J by 3 bases, with 22 bases between. Germline-derived CDR1 and CDR2 are SGHAT and FQNNGV. Only a few counts were recorded for this clonotype. Antigen unknown. A universal primer site and UMIs were added as TCR cDNA was made by 5'RACE template switching. TCRdb recomputed calls from the 5' RACE reads with MiXCR, one row per CDR3 protein. The sample lists approximately 300,000 distinct CDR3 sequences, around 7% occurring once. V is TRBV11-2 and J is TRBJ2-1; TRBD2 might be the D (6 bases). The TCR sequence derives from a man aged 18 to 35 who received the YFV17D yellow fever vaccine. This material consisted of PBMCs, taken around 45 days after the first yellow fever vaccination. The CDR3 DNA follows: TGTGCCAGCAGCTTAGTTCCGGGGCGGGGTGCTGCTGGCTACAATGAGCAGTTCTTC. Translation gives CASSLVPGRGAAGYNEQFF. The variable domain in full, with the rest retrieved from reference TRBV11-2 and TRBJ2-1, is EAGVAQSPRYKIIEKRQSVAFWCNPISGHATLYWYQQILGQGPKLLIQFQNNGVVDDSQLPKDRFSAERLKGVDSTLKIQPAKLEDSAVYLCASSLVPGRGAAGYNEQFFGPGTRLTVL.